This TCR beta chain was identified during a study of blood T cell repertoires in COVID-19. Study at large: Samples representing acute and convalescent COVID-19 were sourced from the United States, Italy and Spain. From T cells, B-cell-depleted T cells, or PBMCs came the material, which was cDNA or gDNA.

Per the germline V gene, CDR1 is GTSNPN and CDR2 is SVGIG (reference sequence). CDR3 length: 13 amino acids. V was clipped by 2 bases and J by 8 bases, with 15 bases between them. The authors' processing: Reference gene primer amplification gave nucleated cell count estimates. This table comes from immunoSEQ multiplex PCR, and its TCRdb copy is limited to in-frame clones, with some not included. V and J calls and clone size are copied from that table; D and trimming were computed from the DNA. There are about 180,000 clones in the sample; approximately 85% occur only once, and 9.8% lies in the top ten.

The TCR comes from a woman at least 80 years old with acute or convalescent COVID-19. The sample taken for sequencing was peripheral blood. This rearrangement joins TRBV30 to TRBJ1-1, with D perhaps matching TRBD1 (5 bases). The CDR3 spells CAWSPGGAGEAFF. Written as DNA, the CDR3 is TGTGCCTGGAGTCCCGGAGGGGCGGGAGAAGCTTTCTTT.